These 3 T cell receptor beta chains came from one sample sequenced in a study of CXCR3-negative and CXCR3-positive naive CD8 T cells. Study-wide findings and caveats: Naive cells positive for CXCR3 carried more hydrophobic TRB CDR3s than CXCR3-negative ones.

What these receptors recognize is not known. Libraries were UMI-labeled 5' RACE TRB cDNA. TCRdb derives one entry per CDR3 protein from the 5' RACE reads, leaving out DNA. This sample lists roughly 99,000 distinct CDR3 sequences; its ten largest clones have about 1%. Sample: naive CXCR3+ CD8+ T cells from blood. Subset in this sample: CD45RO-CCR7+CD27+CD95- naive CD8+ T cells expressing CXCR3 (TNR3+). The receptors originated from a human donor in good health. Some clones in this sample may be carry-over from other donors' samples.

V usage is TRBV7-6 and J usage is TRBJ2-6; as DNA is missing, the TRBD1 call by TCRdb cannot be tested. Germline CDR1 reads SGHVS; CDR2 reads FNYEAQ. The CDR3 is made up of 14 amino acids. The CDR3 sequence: CASSLGGGANVLTF.

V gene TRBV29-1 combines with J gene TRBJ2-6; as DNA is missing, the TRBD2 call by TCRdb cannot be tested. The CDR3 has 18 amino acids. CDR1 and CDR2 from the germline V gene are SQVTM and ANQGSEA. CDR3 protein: CSVEERLAVASGANVLTF.

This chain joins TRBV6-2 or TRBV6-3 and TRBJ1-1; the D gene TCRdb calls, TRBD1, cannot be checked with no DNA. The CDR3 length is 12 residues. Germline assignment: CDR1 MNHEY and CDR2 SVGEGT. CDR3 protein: CASSRPDRGAFF.